The 19 T cell receptor beta chains below were found in one sample sequenced in a study of blood T cell repertoires in COVID-19. Only in-frame clones appear in the TCRdb table, and some are missing; sequencing was by immunoSEQ multiplex PCR. The profile shows 250,000 to 350,000 clones, approximately 92% of them singletons. The sample was PBMCs or T cells enriched from blood (not recorded which). The source of these receptors is a young woman who had recovered from COVID-19.

The chain has TRBV7-9 and TRBJ2-2; D is perhaps TRBD2 (5 bases). Germline-derived CDR1 and CDR2 are SEHNR and FQNEAQ (reference sequence). Trimming took off 1 base at V and 3 bases at J, with 12 bases between the two ends. This CDR3 is built from 16 residues. CDR3 sequence (DNA): TGTGCCAGCAGCTTAGGGGAAGGACTTTACACCGGGGAGCTGTTTTTT. Its translation: CASSLGEGLYTGELFF.

In this sample, this clone turned up a few times. The V call is TRBV3-1 (or the pseudogene TRBV3-2), the J call TRBJ1-2, with D possibly matching TRBD1 (5 bases). Trimming removed 7 bases from V and 7 bases from J, with 19 bases in between. CDR3 length equals 14 residues. Germline values: CDR1 LGHDT, CDR2 YNNKEL (reference sequence). CDR3 nucleotides: TGTGCCAGCACCCTCTACAGGAGCTCCGTTGGCTACACCTTC. Its translation is CASTLYRSSVGYTF.

The CDR3 is CASSARGSYGYTF. The CDR3, as DNA: TGTGCCAGCAGCGCCAGGGGTAGCTATGGCTACACCTTC. V and J are TRBV9 and TRBJ1-2; D may be TRBD1 (6 bases). The CDR3 length is 13 residues. V dropped 3 bases and J dropped 4 bases, with 10 bases sitting between them. Germline V gene data show CDR1 as SGDLS and CDR2 as YYNGEE.

V and J are TRBV4-2 and TRBJ1-1; 8 nucleotides agree with TRBD1. The V gene's germline CDR1 is LGHNA and CDR2 YNFKEQ. The CDR3 extends over 16 amino acids. The ends lost 3 bases at V and 4 bases at J; junction bases unmatched: 10. As DNA, the CDR3 is TGTGCCAGCAGCCATGCCATTCCACAGGGGGGCACTGAAGCTTTCTTT. It translates to CASSHAIPQGGTEAFF.

The J gene is TRBJ1-2, the V gene TRBV3-1 (or the pseudogene TRBV3-2), with D maybe TRBD1 (6 bases). This CDR3 is 17 amino acids long. CDR1 LGHDT and CDR2 YNNKEL come from the germline V gene (reference sequence). The germline V and J ends were trimmed by 3 bases and 6 bases, with 23 bases remaining between them. The CDR3 loop is CASSHPRTASPRDGYTF. The CDR3 DNA follows: TGTGCCAGCAGCCATCCGCGGACAGCAAGCCCGAGGGATGGCTACACCTTC.

This clone was picked up one time. The chain links TRBV3-1 (or the pseudogene TRBV3-2) to TRBJ1-4; no clear D. V was trimmed by 0 bases and J by 1 base, leaving 6 bases between them. This CDR3 contains 15 residues. CDR1 is LGHDT, CDR2 YNNKEL, per germline (reference sequence). The CDR3 loop reads CASSQDSGTNEKLFF. CDR3 DNA: TGTGCCAGCAGCCAAGATTCGGGAACTAATGAAAAACTGTTTTTT.

V is TRBV5-1 and J is TRBJ1-1; D might be TRBD1 (6 bases). The ends were cut back, 0 bases at V and 3 bases at J, with 18 bases in the middle. The V gene's germline CDR1 is SGHRS and CDR2 YFSETQ. The CDR3 has 17 amino acids. CDR3 sequence: CASSLGGLLSQDTEAFF. CDR3 coding DNA: TGCGCCAGCAGCTTGGGGGGGCTCCTTTCCCAGGACACTGAAGCTTTCTTT.

This chain links TRBV19 with TRBJ2-2; TRBD1 agrees at 8 bases. Germline CDR1 LNHDA, CDR2 SQIVND (reference sequence). With 8 bases clipped from V and 6 bases from J, the junction kept 2 bases outside the gene matches. The CDR3 spans 12 residues. As DNA, the CDR3 is TGTGCCAGTTGGGACAGGCCCGGGGAGCTGTTTTTT. Encoded protein: CASWDRPGELFF.

The J gene is TRBJ2-1, the V gene TRBV27, with a tentative D call TRBD1 (6 bases). Trimming removed 5 bases from V and 3 bases from J, with 8 bases in between. The CDR3 extends over 13 amino acids. The germline gives CDR1 MNHEY, CDR2 SMNVEV (reference sequence). The CDR3 here is CASSRDIYNEQFF. The CDR3, as DNA: TGTGCCAGCAGTCGGGACATCTACAATGAGCAGTTCTTC.

This chain uses TRBV5-1 with TRBJ1-2; 10 bases fit TRBD1. The CDR3 is 17 residues long. Germline-derived CDR1 and CDR2 are SGHRS and YFSETQ. J lost 4 bases, V lost 4 bases, and 13 bases had no gene match. CDR3 in DNA: TGCGCCAGCAGCCCACCGGGACAGGGGAGGTGGGGCTATGGCTACACCTTC. Translation: CASSPPGQGRWGYGYTF.

This chain links TRBV3-1 (or the pseudogene TRBV3-2) with TRBJ2-7; D might be TRBD2 (6 bases). V was trimmed by 2 bases and J by 2 bases, leaving 10 bases between them. CDR3 length: 14 residues. Looked up from germline, CDR1 is LGHDT and CDR2 is YNNKEL (reference sequence). CDR3 sequence: CASSQRGATYEQYF. The CDR3, as DNA: TGTGCCAGCAGCCAACGCGGGGCCACCTACGAGCAGTACTTC.

This rearrangement joins TRBV12-3 or TRBV12-4 to TRBJ2-5; D uncertain. The V end lost 2 bases, the J end lost 5 bases, and 9 bases lay between the germline ends. The CDR3 spans 13 residues. The DNA for the CDR3 is TGTGCCAGCAGTTTAACCGGGTTGGAGACCCAGTACTTC. It encodes CASSLTGLETQYF.

A single count supports this clone. This chain links TRBV10-3 with TRBJ2-4; TRBD1 might be the D (5 bases). This CDR3 has 13 residues. Germline V gives CDR1 ENHRY, CDR2 SYGVKD. The V and J ends lost 3 bases and 6 bases respectively, with 9 bases between them. The DNA for the CDR3 is TGTGCCATCAGTGATCCAGACAGAAACATTCAGTACTTC. This translates into CAISDPDRNIQYF.

The V and J genes are TRBV7-6 and TRBJ1-3; D remains unclear. Germline CDR1 is SGHVS and CDR2 is FNYEAQ. The CDR3 covers 17 residues. With 2 bases removed from V and 2 bases from J, the gap between germline ends came to 16 bases. The CDR3 spells CASSLFGRLLTGNTIYF. The DNA of the CDR3 is TGTGCCAGCAGCTTATTCGGCAGGCTTCTTACTGGAAACACCATATATTTT. Full variable domain (rest looked up from reference TRBV7-6 and TRBJ1-3): GAGVSQSPRYKVTKRGQDVALRCDPISGHVSLYWYRQALGQGPEFLTYFNYEAQQDKSGLPNDRFSAERPEGSISTLTIQRTEQRDSAMYRCASSLFGRLLTGNTIYFGEGSWLTVV.

The chain employs TRBV20-1 and TRBJ1-2; D is undetermined. The ends were cut back, 3 bases at V and 2 bases at J, with 10 bases in the middle. The CDR3 spans 13 residues. Looked up from germline, CDR1 is DFQATT and CDR2 is SNEGSKA (reference sequence). CDR3 sequence: CSASLVQNYGYTF. CDR3 nucleotide sequence: TGCAGTGCTAGTCTTGTCCAGAACTATGGCTACACCTTC.

The chain couples TRBV18 to TRBJ1-4, with no clear D. The CDR3 is 15 amino acids. CDR1 KGHSH and CDR2 LQKENI come from the germline V gene. Trimming pared 0 bases from V and 4 bases from J, leaving 9 bases between. The chain's CDR3 is CASSPPLSRNEKLFF. CDR3 DNA: TGTGCCAGCTCACCACCGTTAAGCCGTAATGAAAAACTGTTTTTT.

J is TRBJ2-5 and V is TRBV28; possible D gene TRBD2, 6 bases. CDR1 and CDR2 (germline): MDHEN, SYDVKM. CDR3 length: 15 amino acids. V was pared by 2 bases and J by 3 bases, with 13 bases between. For the CDR3, the DNA is TGTGCCAGCAGTTTAGTAAGGCGGGGAGAAGAGACCCAGTACTTC. This codes for CASSLVRRGEETQYF. The full variable domain, its missing parts supplied by reference TRBV28 and TRBJ2-5, is DVKVTQSSRYLVKRTGEKVFLECVQDMDHENMFWYRQDPGLGLRLIYFSYDVKMKEKGDIPEGYSVSREKKERFSLILESASTNQTSMYLCASSLVRRGEETQYFGPGTRLLVL.

The rearrangement joins TRBV4-2 to TRBJ1-4; no firm D call. V was cut by 4 bases and J by 5 bases, with 5 bases left in between. Germline lookup yields CDR1 LGHNA and CDR2 YNFKEQ. This CDR3 has 12 amino acids. The chain's CDR3 is CASSRGNEKLFF. Written as DNA, the CDR3 is TGTGCCAGCAGCCGCGGAAATGAAAAACTGTTTTTT.

This sequence joins TRBV10-3 and TRBJ2-7, with TRBD1 matching over 7 bases. Looked up from germline, CDR1 is ENHRY and CDR2 is SYGVKD. CDR3 size: 16 residues. The V gene end was trimmed by 4 bases and the J gene end by 0 bases; junction bases not matched to a gene: 9. CDR3 loop: CAISAFDRQGSYEQYF. The CDR3 DNA reads TGTGCCATCAGTGCCTTTGATCGACAGGGCTCCTACGAGCAGTACTTC.